Shown below are 5 T cell receptor beta chains from a single sample sequenced in a study of radiation and T cells in renal cell carcinoma. Time point specified: blood 4 weeks post-SBRT, at nephrectomy. As to treatment: 15 Gy SBRT to primary tumor, nephrectomy 4 weeks later. The assay was immunoSEQ multiplex PCR, and TCRdb's table has in-frame clones only and misses some. The sample has about 170,000 clones, around 90% seen once; the top ten hold approximately 11%. The starting material was blood, obtained from a patient whose treatment included radiotherapy and nephrectomy. The receptors originated from a woman between 45 and 65 years old with renal cell carcinoma.

This chain uses TRBV7-2 with TRBJ2-2; maybe TRBD1 (6 bases). V lost 2 bases to trimming and J lost 7 bases, with 14 bases between them. This CDR3 spans 15 amino acids. Germline lookup yields CDR1 SGHTA and CDR2 FQGNSA. The CDR3 region is CASSLRLLGGGELFF. The CDR3 DNA sequence: TGTGCCAGCAGCTTACGGCTCTTAGGGGGCGGGGAGCTGTTTTTT. The full variable domain, completed using reference TRBV7-2 and TRBJ2-2, is GAGVSQSPSNKVTEKGKDVELRCDPISGHTALYWYRQSLGQGLEFLIYFQGNSAPDKSGLPSDRFSAERTGGSVSTLTIQRTQQEDSAVYLCASSLRLLGGGELFFGEGSRLTVL.

This chain links TRBV5-1 with TRBJ1-1; D uncertain. Germline CDR1 and CDR2: SGHRS and YFSETQ. The V and J ends lost 1 base and 0 bases respectively, with 7 bases between them. The CDR3 sequence is 14 residues long. The CDR3 is CASSLTTLNTEAFF. The CDR3 DNA follows: TGCGCCAGCAGCTTGACAACTTTGAACACTGAAGCTTTCTTT.

The J gene is TRBJ2-3, the V gene TRBV6-6; D call uncertain. The CDR3 totals 11 residues. Trimming took off 6 bases at V and 6 bases at J, with 7 bases between the two ends. Germline CDR1 is MNHNY and CDR2 is SVGAGI (reference sequence). This CDR3 reads CASREMDTQYF. CDR3 DNA sequence: TGTGCCAGCAGGGAGATGGATACGCAGTATTTT.

This clone was detected only a few times. This rearrangement joins TRBV7-3 to TRBJ2-6, with a possible D match to TRBD2 (5 bases). Germline assignment: CDR1 SGHTA and CDR2 FQGTGA. This CDR3 is 17 amino acids long. V was cut by 4 bases and J by 1 base, with 14 bases left in between. CDR3 DNA: TGTGCCAGCAGCTCGAGGGCCTACTCTTCTGGGGCCAACGTCCTGACTTTC. Protein sequence: CASSSRAYSSGANVLTF.

In this sample, this clone turned up a few times. V and J are TRBV2 and TRBJ1-1; D is ambiguous. Trimming removed 2 bases at V and 0 bases at J, with 7 bases between. Germline loops: CDR1 SNHLY, CDR2 FYNNEI. The CDR3 spans 14 residues. The CDR3 sequence: CASSERTMNTEAFF. The CDR3 DNA follows: TGTGCCAGCAGTGAAAGAACTATGAACACTGAAGCTTTCTTT.